The rows below give T cell receptor beta chains drawn from one sample of a study of cytotoxic CD8 clonotypes in ibrutinib-treated CLL. Profiling relied on immunoSEQ multiplex PCR, and the TCRdb table lists in-frame clones only, not all of them. The sample lists more than 60,000 clones, over 80% occurring once. The starting material was PBMCs, obtained after 24 months of ibrutinib treatment. These receptors were taken from a human donor with chronic lymphocytic leukemia. The CDR3 runs from the conserved cysteine through the conserved F or W. The order of the fields is V gene, CDR3 length, J gene, CDR3 protein.

>TRBV9|16|TRBJ2-1
CASSVAGRGLKNEQFF
>TRBV7-3|15|TRBJ2-2
CASSQQGLAGGELFF
>TRBV7-9|15|TRBJ1-1
CASSSGRGANTEAFF
>TRBV27|14|TRBJ2-7
CASSLRRSSYEQYF
>TRBV4-2|18|TRBJ2-7
CASSQGLAGGPSSYEQYF
>TRBV2|15|TRBJ1-5
CASSADSFGNQPQHF
>TRBV5-6|12|TRBJ1-1
CASSSRGPEAFF
>TRBV6-5|15|TRBJ2-1
CASSYSAFFMGEQFF
>TRBV7-2|13|TRBJ2-5
CASSLVGQETQYF
>TRBV7-6|16|TRBJ2-3
CASSQQAGGFTDTQYF
>TRBV5-6|15|TRBJ2-7
CASSLYRGSSYEQYF
>TRBV9|14|TRBJ2-7
CASSPGRNSYEQYF